A single sample is the source of the 15 T cell receptor beta chains below, sequenced in a study of somatic mutations in cytotoxic T cells in rheumatoid arthritis. Profiled with immunoSEQ multiplex PCR; TCRdb holds only in-frame clones, not every one. Of some 20,000 clones detected, over 80% appear once; the ten largest clones hold about 15%. Source material: CD8+ T cells sorted from blood. All receptors derive from an adult with rheumatoid arthritis.

The V gene is TRBV5-1, the J gene TRBJ1-1; possibly TRBD1 for D (6 bases). The ends were cut back, 4 bases at V and 6 bases at J, with 25 bases in the middle. This CDR3 has 17 residues. The germline CDR1 and CDR2 sequences are SGHRS and YFSETQ. This chain's CDR3 is CASSQTGPGDISPEAFF. CDR3 nucleotide sequence: TGCGCCAGCAGCCAAACAGGGCCCGGGGATATAAGCCCTGAAGCTTTCTTT. The full variable domain, rest sourced from reference TRBV5-1 and TRBJ1-1, is KAGVTQTPRYLIKTRGQQVTLSCSPISGHRSVSWYQQTPGQGLQFLFEYFSETQRNKGNFPGRFSGRQFSNSRSEMNVSTLELGDSALYLCASSQTGPGDISPEAFFGQGTRLTVV.

The chain uses TRBV11-3 and TRBJ2-2, with 7 positions matching TRBD1. This CDR3 has 15 amino acids. The V gene end was trimmed by 5 bases and the J gene end by 4 bases; junction bases not matched to a gene: 7. CDR1 is SGHNT and CDR2 is YENEEA in the germline V gene. The CDR3 nucleotides read TGTGCCAGCAGCCCTCTCAGGGACAGCACCGGGGAGCTGTTTTTT. Its protein is CASSPLRDSTGELFF. Using reference TRBV11-3 and TRBJ2-2 for the parts outside the CDR3, the full variable domain is EAGVVQSPRYKIIEKKQPVAFWCNPISGHNTLYWYLQNLGQGPELLIRYENEEAVDDSQLPKDRFSAERLKGVDSTLKIQPAELGDSAVYLCASSPLRDSTGELFFGEGSRLTVL.

The chain has TRBV11-2 and TRBJ2-5; TRBD2 aligns across 7 bases. The germline V gene has CDR1 SGHAT and CDR2 FQNNGV. The CDR3 is 13 amino acids. V lost 6 bases, J lost 1 base, and 2 bases stayed unmatched. The CDR3 region has the DNA TGTGCCAGCAGTTCGGGGGGCCAAGAGACCCAGTACTTC. Translation: CASSSGGQETQYF.

The chain joins TRBV5-1 to TRBJ1-4, with no clear D. Trimming took 4 bases from V and 5 from J, leaving 6 bases between them. Germline CDR1 SGHRS, CDR2 YFSETQ. CDR3 size: 12 residues. The CDR3 loop reads CASSGENEKLFF. The CDR3 DNA reads as TGCGCCAGCAGCGGGGAAAATGAAAAACTGTTTTTT.

This rearrangement joins TRBV25-1 to TRBJ1-1, with a possible D match to TRBD1 (6 bases). The V gene lost 7 bases and the J gene lost 1 base, with 10 bases spanning the gap. Germline V gene lookup returns CDR1 MGHDK and CDR2 SYGVNS. This CDR3 is 13 amino acids long. The DNA for the CDR3 is TGTGCCAGCACCAGGGGTGGGAACACTGAAGCTTTCTTT. Protein sequence: CASTRGGNTEAFF.

The chain recombines TRBV2 with TRBJ2-5; the match to TRBD2 covers 7 bases. The J segment lost 2 bases and the V segment lost 9 bases, leaving 12 bases of the junction unmatched. Germline assignment: CDR1 SNHLY and CDR2 FYNNEI. The CDR3 has 15 residues. The CDR3 bases are TGTGCCAGAGACCACTTCAGGGAGGGACAAGAGACCCAGTACTTC. Its protein product is CARDHFREGQETQYF.

The J gene is TRBJ1-2, the V gene TRBV7-9; no reliable D call. Between the trimmed V and J ends, which lost 1 base and 6 bases, there was a span of 6 bases. The CDR3 has 12 residues. CDR1 and CDR2 from the germline V gene are SEHNR and FQNEAQ (reference sequence). This chain's CDR3 is CASSLGKNGYTF. In nucleotides, the CDR3 is TGTGCCAGCAGCTTAGGGAAGAATGGCTACACCTTC.

The V and J genes are TRBV7-2 and TRBJ2-1; D is unresolved. The CDR3 is made up of 13 amino acids. Between the trimmed V and J ends, which lost 3 bases and 4 bases, there was a span of 7 bases. CDR1 is SGHTA and CDR2 is FQGNSA in the germline V gene. CDR3 in amino acids: CASSLGIYNEQFF. The CDR3 DNA reads TGTGCCAGCAGCTTGGGGATATACAATGAGCAGTTCTTC.

The chain carries TRBV7-9 and TRBJ2-7, with TRBD2 matching over 11 bases. Germline V gene data show CDR1 as SEHNR and CDR2 as FQNEAQ (reference sequence). This CDR3 has 15 residues. Germline trimming cut 5 bases from V and 3 bases from J; bases unmatched to any gene: 6. CDR3 in DNA: TGTGCCAGCAGCCCTCCCGGGACTAGCGGCTACGAGCAGTACTTC. Protein: CASSPPGTSGYEQYF.

V gene TRBV7-3 combines with J gene TRBJ2-2; D is unresolved. The CDR3 runs to 13 residues. In germline, CDR1 is SGHTA, CDR2 FQGTGA. V gave up 5 bases and J gave up 6 bases, with 10 bases separating them. The chain's CDR3 is CASSPPWAGELFF. The DNA for the CDR3 is TGTGCCAGCAGCCCGCCATGGGCCGGGGAGCTGTTTTTT.

The chain couples TRBV21-1 to TRBJ1-3. TRBV21-1 has pseudogene status. This CDR3 has 15 amino acids. CDR3 loop: CATNQGGRPGNTIYF. In nucleotides, the CDR3 is TGTGCCACCAACCAGGGAGGGAGGCCTGGAAACACCATATATTTT.

This clone qualifies as medium-sized (0.01 to 0.1%). Other nucleotide sequences in the sample specify the same CDR3. The chain is built from TRBV27 and TRBJ2-2, with D hard to call. Trimming took 2 bases from V and 2 from J, leaving 0 bases between them. The CDR3 totals 12 residues. Per germline, CDR1 MNHEY and CDR2 SMNVEV (reference sequence). CDR3 in amino acids: CASSLNTGELFF. CDR3 sequence (DNA): TGTGCCAGCAGTTTAAACACCGGGGAGCTGTTTTTT.

The chain employs TRBV9 and TRBJ1-5, with TRBD1 as a possible D gene (6 bases). V dropped 0 bases and J dropped 2 bases, with 9 bases sitting between them. The CDR3 consists of 15 residues. CDR1 and CDR2 (germline): SGDLS, YYNGEE. DNA of the CDR3: TGTGCCAGCAGCGTAGGGGGGGCGCGCAATCAGCCCCAGCATTTT. Its translation: CASSVGGARNQPQHF.

This clone was recorded only once. The V and J genes are TRBV27 and TRBJ2-1, with unresolved D. The germline V and J ends were trimmed by 3 bases and 10 bases, with 10 bases remaining between them. The CDR3 covers 12 residues. The V gene's germline CDR1 is MNHEY and CDR2 SMNVEV (reference sequence). Written as DNA, the CDR3 is TGTGCCAGCAGTTTTGGTGGCTACGAGCAGTTCTTC. Its translation is CASSFGGYEQFF.

V usage is TRBV28 and J usage is TRBJ2-7; 9 bases fit TRBD1. V trimming: 5 bases; J trimming: 7 bases; junction bases outside the gene matches: 9. Germline CDR1 MDHEN, CDR2 SYDVKM. This CDR3 is 14 amino acids long. The CDR3: CASSELQGAREQYF. The CDR3 coding sequence is TGTGCCAGCAGTGAATTACAGGGGGCGAGGGAGCAGTACTTC.